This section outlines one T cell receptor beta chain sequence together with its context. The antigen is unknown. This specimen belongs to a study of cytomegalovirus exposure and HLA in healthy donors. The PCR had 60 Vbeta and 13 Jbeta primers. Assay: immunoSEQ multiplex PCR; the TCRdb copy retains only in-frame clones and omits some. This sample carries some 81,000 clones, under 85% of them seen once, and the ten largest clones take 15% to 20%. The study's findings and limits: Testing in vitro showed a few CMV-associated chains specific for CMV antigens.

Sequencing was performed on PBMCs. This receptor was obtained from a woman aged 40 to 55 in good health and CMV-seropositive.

The CDR3 DNA reads as TGTGCCAGCAGTATCGCTGGGACAGCGGGCACTGAAGCTTTCTTT. Residues: CASSIAGTAGTEAFF. The chain couples TRBV28 to TRBJ1-1; 7 positions agree with TRBD1. The CDR3 covers 15 residues. Germline CDR1 MDHEN, CDR2 SYDVKM. Germline trimming cut 5 bases from V and 4 bases from J; bases unmatched to any gene: 10.